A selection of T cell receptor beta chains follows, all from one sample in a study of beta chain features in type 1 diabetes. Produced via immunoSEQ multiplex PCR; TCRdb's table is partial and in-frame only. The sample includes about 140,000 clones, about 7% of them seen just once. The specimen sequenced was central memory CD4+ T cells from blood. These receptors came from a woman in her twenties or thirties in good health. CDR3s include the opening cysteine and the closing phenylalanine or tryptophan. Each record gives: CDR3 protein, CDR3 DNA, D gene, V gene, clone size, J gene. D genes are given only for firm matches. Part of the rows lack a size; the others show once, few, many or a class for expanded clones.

CASSALAGGNTGELFF | TGTGCCAGCAGCGCGCTAGCGGGAGGGAACACCGGGGAGCTGTTTTTT | TRBD2 | TRBV11-2 | . | TRBJ2-2
CASRPGHTKNTEAFF | TGTGCCAGCAGACCGGGACACACTAAGAACACTGAAGCTTTCTTT | . | TRBV6-1 | few | TRBJ1-1
CASSQLADYEQYF | TGTGCCAGCAGCCAACTAGCAGACTACGAGCAGTACTTC | . | TRBV7-2 | few | TRBJ2-7
CSLGGTDTQYF | TGCAGTCTCGGTGGCACAGATACGCAGTATTTT | . | TRBV20-1 | . | TRBJ2-3
CASSLDSSGGMSYEQYF | TGTGCCAGCAGCTTAGATTCCAGCGGGGGAATGTCCTACGAGCAGTACTTC | TRBD2 | TRBV7-2 | few | TRBJ2-7
CASSQDGATLNEQFF | TGTGCCAGCAGCCAAGATGGGGCCACCTTGAATGAGCAGTTCTTC | . | TRBV4-2 | few | TRBJ2-1
CASSSGLAGGVYEQYF | TGTGCCAGCAGTTCCGGACTAGCGGGAGGGGTCTACGAGCAGTACTTC | TRBD2 | TRBV28 | . | TRBJ2-7
CASSIQGAYTEAFF | TGTGCCAGCAGCATACAGGGGGCTTACACTGAAGCTTTCTTT | TRBD1 | TRBV7-9 | . | TRBJ1-1
CAWGHKNIQYF | TGTGCCTGGGGGCACAAAAACATTCAGTACTTC | . | TRBV30 | many | TRBJ2-4
CASSLRGGGYEQYF | TGTGCCAGCAGTTTACGGGGGGGCGGATACGAGCAGTACTTC | TRBD2 | TRBV28 | . | TRBJ2-7
CASSSVAGSTYNEQFF | TGTGCCAGCAGCTCAGTAGCGGGGTCGACCTACAATGAGCAGTTCTTC | TRBD2 | TRBV7-3 | . | TRBJ2-1
CASSPGTGQRAFF | TGTGCCAGCAGCCCGGGGACAGGGCAAAGAGCTTTCTTT | TRBD1 | TRBV7-2 | . | TRBJ1-1
CASIEDRSNYGYTF | TGTGCCAGCATCGAGGACAGGAGTAACTATGGCTACACCTTC | TRBD1 | TRBV28 | . | TRBJ1-2
CASRLRESGANVLTF | TGTGCCAGCAGACTCAGGGAATCTGGGGCCAACGTCCTGACTTTC | . | TRBV6-5 | . | TRBJ2-6
CASSPGDREAKQYF | TGTGCCAGCTCACCAGGGGACAGGGAAGCGAAGCAGTACTTC | TRBD1 | TRBV18 | few | TRBJ2-7
CASSDGPSDKYEQYF | TGTGCCAGCAGCGACGGGCCTAGCGATAAGTACGAGCAGTACTTC | . | TRBV6-5 | once | TRBJ2-7
CASSGRKKLAGGYNEQFF | TGTGCCAGCAGTGGAAGGAAGAAACTAGCGGGAGGCTATAATGAGCAGTTCTTC | TRBD2 | TRBV6-1 | few | TRBJ2-1
CASSSAPGQGAYEQYF | TGTGCCAGCAGCTCAGCTCCGGGACAGGGAGCCTACGAGCAGTACTTC | TRBD1 | TRBV7-6 | few | TRBJ2-7
CSVDIGLAGGGEQYF | TGCAGCGTAGATATTGGACTAGCGGGAGGAGGAGAGCAGTACTTC | TRBD2 | TRBV29-1 | . | TRBJ2-5
CASSWTSGSVGETQYF | TGTGCCAGCAGCTGGACTAGCGGGAGCGTGGGAGAGACCCAGTACTTC | TRBD2 | TRBV11-2 | . | TRBJ2-5
CASRGQGGQPQHF | TGTGCCAGTCGAGGACAGGGGGGTCAGCCCCAGCATTTT | TRBD1 | TRBV19 | . | TRBJ1-5
CASSTGQGVGELFF | TGTGCCAGCAGCACGGGACAGGGGGTCGGGGAGCTGTTTTTT | TRBD1 | TRBV5-5 | . | TRBJ2-2
CASYWSLNTEAFF | TGTGCCAGCTATTGGAGCCTGAACACTGAAGCTTTCTTT | . | TRBV6-5 | few | TRBJ1-1
CATSRDRGSGNQPQHF | TGTGCCACCAGCAGAGATCGCGGCTCCGGCAATCAGCCCCAGCATTTT | . | TRBV15 | few | TRBJ1-5
CASSLSRNAEAFF | TGTGCCAGCAGCTTGAGTAGAAACGCTGAAGCTTTCTTT | . | TRBV7-8 | few | TRBJ1-1
CASSLGQRSGEAFF | TGCGCCAGCAGCTTGGGACAGCGTTCGGGTGAAGCTTTCTTT | . | TRBV5-1 | . | TRBJ1-1
CASSFEPSQPQHF | TGTGCCAGCAGCTTTGAGCCATCTCAGCCCCAGCATTTT | . | TRBV7-2 | few | TRBJ1-5
CASSPIEDRGPDYNYGYTF | TGTGCCAGCAGCCCTATTGAAGACAGGGGCCCGGATTATAACTATGGCTACACCTTC | . | TRBV21-1 | . | TRBJ1-2
CASSTIAGGPFYEQYF | TGTGCCAGCAGCACCATAGCGGGAGGGCCTTTCTACGAGCAGTACTTC | TRBD2 | TRBV7-2 | many | TRBJ2-7
CASSVGASGSTGELFF | TGTGCCAGCAGCGTAGGGGCTAGCGGGAGCACCGGGGAGCTGTTTTTT | TRBD2 | TRBV9 | few | TRBJ2-2
CASSDRVDQETQYF | TGTGCCAGCAGTGACAGGGTAGATCAAGAGACCCAGTACTTC | TRBD1 | TRBV6-6 | . | TRBJ2-5
CASRTVQGLPGRDEQYF | TGTGCCAGCCGAACAGTTCAGGGACTACCCGGTAGGGACGAGCAGTACTTC | TRBD2 | TRBV7-6 | few | TRBJ2-7
CASSWRDLAYNEQFF | TGTGCCAGCAGCTGGAGAGACTTAGCCTACAATGAGCAGTTCTTC | . | TRBV7-9 | . | TRBJ2-1
CASSYERNTEAFF | TGTGCCAGCAGTTACGAGAGAAACACTGAAGCTTTCTTT | . | TRBV6-5 | few | TRBJ1-1
CASSQAVSDEQFF | TGCGCCAGCAGCCAAGCCGTCTCTGATGAGCAGTTCTTC | . | TRBV4-3 | many | TRBJ2-1
CASSEGSHLGAINYGYTF | TGTGCCAGCAGTGAAGGAAGTCATTTGGGGGCGATAAACTATGGCTACACCTTC | . | TRBV6-1 | . | TRBJ1-2
CASSRQDYYEQYF | TGTGCCAGCAGCCGACAGGATTACTACGAGCAGTACTTC | . | TRBV2 | few | TRBJ2-7